The 18 T cell receptor beta chains below were found in one sample sequenced in a study of CD8+CD57+ T cells in acquired aplastic anemia (dated by TCRdb to 2016 to 2019). Patients chosen for sequencing had shown expansion of CD8+CD57+ cells by flow cytometry. Sequencer: Illumina HiSeq 2000. Genomic DNA was used as template for profiling of TCR beta VDJ combinations and CDR3 sequences. The public reads were quality trimmed at Q25 with fastp and then assembled into clones with MiXCR by TCRdb, keeping productive beta chains. Here each entry gathers all rows of one CDR3 protein and keeps the most common genes and DNA. Counted in this sample were roughly 500,000 distinct CDR3 sequences; around a third of them appeared once. Less than 0.85% of the sample rests with the top ten. The specimen was sorted CD4+, CD8+, or CD8+CD57+ T cells (not recorded which) from PBMCs. These TCRs come from a human donor with aplastic anemia.

The CDR3 bases are TGTGCCAGCAGACGGACGGCTGGGGGGCAGCCCCAGCATTTT. It codes for CASRRTAGGQPQHF. The rearrangement uses TRBV27 and TRBJ1-5, with a possible D match to TRBD1 (5 bases). In germline, CDR1 is MNHEY, CDR2 SMNVEV (reference sequence). V was clipped by 6 bases and J by 7 bases, with 16 bases between them. CDR3 length: 14 residues.

Many counts were recorded for this clonotype. The chain couples TRBV7-2 to TRBJ1-2, with D possibly matching TRBD1 (5 bases). This CDR3 contains 15 residues. In germline, CDR1 is SGHTA, CDR2 FQGNSA. Trimming removed 1 base from V and 7 bases from J, with 16 bases in between. This CDR3 is CASSLGQSISPGYTF. CDR3 in DNA: TGTGCCAGCAGCTTAGGACAGTCAATATCGCCTGGCTACACCTTC.

Here the CDR3 reads CASSLGAGGFQETQYF. CDR3 coding DNA: TGTGCCAGCAGCTTGGGGGCAGGGGGCTTCCAAGAGACCCAGTACTTC. The J gene is TRBJ2-5, the V gene TRBV5-4, with 8 bases identical to TRBD1. CDR3 length: 16 residues. Germline V gene sequence: CDR1 SGHNT, CDR2 YYREEE (reference sequence). The V segment lost 0 bases and the J segment 1 base; nucleotides outside the gene matches: 5.

Of note for this clonotype: This clone may be a read error of a much larger clone one base away. The rearrangement uses TRBV5-1 and TRBJ2-7; the D is unclear. Germline CDR1 and CDR2: SGHRS and YFSETQ. This CDR3 has 12 residues. In DNA form, the CDR3 reads TGCGCCAGCAGCTTGGATCTCAACGAGCGGTACTTC. Its translation: CASSLDLNERYF.

V usage is TRBV10-3 and J usage is TRBJ1-5; no reliable D call. CDR1 and CDR2 (germline): ENHRY, SYGVKD. The CDR3 consists of 13 residues. V gave up 0 bases and J gave up 3 bases, with 3 bases separating them. The CDR3 coding sequence is TGTGCCATCAGTGAGTCGTTCAATCAGCCCCAGCATTTT. This sequence encodes CAISESFNQPQHF.

Only one count was recorded for this clonotype. It may be a read error: a sequence one base away is much more abundant. The J gene is TRBJ2-7, the V gene TRBV9; D is undetermined. This CDR3 comprises 13 residues. CDR1 and CDR2 (germline): SGDLS, YYNGEE. V was clipped by 3 bases and J by 1 base, with 8 bases between them. The CDR3: CASSEGISYEQYF. CDR3 nucleotides: TGTGCCAGCAGCGAAGGAATATCCTACGAGCAGTACTTC. The full variable domain, rest sourced from reference TRBV9 and TRBJ2-7, is DSGVTQTPKHLITATGQRVTLRCSPRSGDLSVYWYQQSLDQGLQFLIQYYNGEERAKGNILERFSAQQFPDLHSELNLSSLELGDSALYFCASSEGISYEQYFGPGTRLTVT.

In its sample, this clonotype was seen once. One end of the junction varies from germline; a read error may be responsible. The gene calls are TRBV5-6 and TRBJ2-1, with 9 bases lining up with TRBD1. CDR3 size: 16 residues. CDR1 and CDR2 (germline): SGHDT, YYEEEE. The CDR3 sequence is CASSDGQGSIYNGQSF. The CDR3, as DNA: TGTGCCAGCAGTGACGGACAGGGGTCAATTTACAATGGGCAGTCCTTC.

The chain combines TRBV11-2 with TRBJ1-5; 7 bases are shared with TRBD1. This CDR3 has 17 amino acids. CDR1 and CDR2 (germline): SGHAT, FQNNGV. J lost 3 bases, V lost 5 bases, and 13 bases had no gene match. CDR3 region: CASSQPQGRKDNQPQHF. Written as DNA, the CDR3 is TGTGCCAGCAGCCAGCCACAGGGGAGGAAGGACAATCAGCCCCAGCATTTT.

This clonotype has only a few counts. The chain has TRBV20-1 and TRBJ1-3; 7 bases match TRBD1. J was trimmed by 1 base and V by 7 bases; bases with no gene match: 7. This CDR3 has 14 amino acids. CDR1 and CDR2 from the germline V gene are DFQATT and SNEGSKA (reference sequence). The CDR3 DNA sequence: TGCAGTGTTATGGGACAGTGGTCTGGAAACACCATATATTTT. Residues: CSVMGQWSGNTIYF.

The CDR3 DNA reads TGTGCCAGCAGCATTATGGGGACAGGCGCTGGAAACACCATATATTTT. Protein: CASSIMGTGAGNTIYF. The chain joins TRBV7-9 to TRBJ1-3, with 8 bases lining up with TRBD1. Germline trimming cut 5 bases from V and 2 bases from J; bases unmatched to any gene: 8. The CDR3 totals 16 residues. Germline V gene data show CDR1 as SEHNR and CDR2 as FQNEAQ (reference sequence).

The J gene is TRBJ2-2, the V gene TRBV5-1; D unclear. The germline gives CDR1 SGHRS, CDR2 YFSETQ. The CDR3 sequence is 11 residues long. The V end lost 9 bases, the J end lost 6 bases, and 9 bases lay between the germline ends. CDR3 region: CATQTSGELFF. Here the CDR3 DNA reads TGCGCCACCCAGACCTCCGGGGAGCTGTTTTTT.

The chain links TRBV5-5 to TRBJ1-5; perhaps TRBD1 as D (5 bases). The CDR3 loop spans 14 amino acids. V shed 0 bases and J shed 6 bases, with 10 bases lying between them. Germline CDR1 SGHKS, CDR2 YYEKEE (reference sequence). The CDR3 region has the DNA TGTGCCAGCAGCTTGGGACAGTTGGGTCAGCCCCAGCATTTT. Its translation: CASSLGQLGQPQHF.

The chain couples TRBV7-2 to TRBJ1-6, with unresolved D. V was cut by 4 bases and J by 6 bases, with 7 bases left in between. The CDR3 sequence is 13 residues long. Germline loops: CDR1 SGHTA, CDR2 FQGNSA. The DNA for the CDR3 is TGTGCCAGCAGCTCTCTTTCTAATTCACCCCTCCACTTT. Its protein product is CASSSLSNSPLHF.

This clonotype was observed many times. This chain uses TRBV9 with TRBJ2-7; D could derive from TRBD1 or TRBD2 (6 bases each). Germline CDR1 reads SGDLS; CDR2 reads YYNGEE. The V and J ends lost 0 bases and 6 bases respectively, with 10 bases between them. This CDR3 contains 13 residues. CDR3 DNA sequence: TGTGCCAGCAGCGTAGAGGGGGGCACCGAGCAGTACTTC. Protein sequence: CASSVEGGTEQYF.

This clonotype has more than one count but fewer than ten. The chain couples TRBV11-2 to TRBJ2-5; D possibly matches TRBD1 or TRBD2 (5 bases each). The CDR3 is made up of 15 amino acids. V was cut by 0 bases and J by 4 bases, with 12 bases left in between. Germline V gene lookup returns CDR1 SGHAT and CDR2 FQNNGV. CDR3 protein: CASSLDGGDGETQYF. The CDR3 nucleotides read TGTGCCAGCAGCTTAGATGGTGGGGACGGAGAGACCCAGTACTTC.

At least ten counts were recorded for this clonotype. This rearrangement joins TRBV14 to TRBJ1-2; the D gene is possibly TRBD1 (5 bases). Trimming took off 3 bases at V and 8 bases at J, with 16 bases between the two ends. Looked up from germline, CDR1 is SGHDN and CDR2 is FVKESK. CDR3 length: 14 residues. CDR3 sequence reads: CASSHPSEGLGYTF. Here the CDR3 DNA reads TGTGCCAGCAGCCACCCGAGCGAGGGGCTGGGCTACACCTTC.

In its sample, this clonotype was seen many times. The chain recombines TRBV7-9 with TRBJ2-7; TRBD1 agrees at 9 bases. Germline loops: CDR1 SEHNR, CDR2 FQNEAQ (reference sequence). Trimming removed 3 bases from V and 1 base from J; junction bases left unmatched: 4. CDR3 length: 15 residues. In DNA, the CDR3 is TGTGCCAGCAGCTTCGATGACAGGGGGTCCTACGAGCAGTACTTC. It yields the protein CASSFDDRGSYEQYF.

Regarding this clonotype: A much larger clonotype is one base distant, so this may be a read error. The chain is built from TRBV19 and TRBJ1-3, with 8 nucleotides matching TRBD1. The germline V gene has CDR1 LNHDA and CDR2 SQIVND (reference sequence). The CDR3 runs to 15 residues. CDR3 region: CASSAYPGQGNTMYF. In nucleotides, the CDR3 is TGTGCCAGTAGTGCGTACCCCGGACAGGGAAACACCATGTATTTT.